The T cell receptor beta chain under discussion was sequenced for a study of regulatory T cells in long-lasting Graves disease. Whole-study findings and limits: TCR diversity in persistent Graves' patients was below that of newly diagnosed ones. Persistent cases favored TRBV28, TRBJ1-2 and TRBJ2-5. In persistent patients, shared public clonotypes (more than 2,500) outnumbered those in new patients (around 1,000).

The CDR3 totals 13 residues. Germline V CDR1 and CDR2: SGDLS, YYNGEE. V lost 0 bases, J lost 8 bases, and 9 bases lay in between. Time point reported: newly diagnosed GD, antithyroid drugs for less than 3 months. The TCR library was made from RNA that had been extracted from PBMCs in TRIzol. Construction of TCR beta libraries relied on iRepertoire HTBI primers and on Arm-PCR targeting CDR3 regions. A single record per CDR3 protein comes from TCRdb applying MiXCR to the multiplex PCR reads. Of 360,000 or so distinct CDR3 sequences listed, around 17% were seen once; the top ten hold 30%. This clonotype has more than one count but fewer than ten. Its cognate antigen is unknown. The same data also went into a second study, on T cells in Graves' hyperthyroidism and ophthalmopathy. Turning to that study: Blood shared most expanded thyroid clonotypes above 0.001.

This sequence was found in a man aged 35 to 55 with Graves disease. The sequencing used peripheral blood mononuclear cells (PBMCs), collected at new diagnosis, from a patient treated with antithyroid drugs. V gene TRBV9 combines with J gene TRBJ2-1; D remains ambiguous. The CDR3 spells CASSVATGDEQFF. The DNA of the CDR3 is TGTGCCAGCAGCGTAGCTACCGGCGATGAGCAGTTCTTC.